This T cell receptor beta chain was identified in a study of identical twins. Study-level findings and limits: Potential partial confounding of zero-insertion analyses by invariant MAIT and iNKT cells was noted. Cross-sectional statistical analysis was relied on for the conclusions, without the same donors being followed.

CDR3 size: 16 residues. CDR1 SGHRS and CDR2 YFSETQ come from the germline V gene. Germline trimming cut 1 base from V and 1 base from J; bases unmatched to any gene: 7. This clonotype was found a few times. The antigen is unknown. A universal primer site was created by template switching, with the cDNA bearing unique molecular identifiers. TCRdb analysed the 5' RACE reads with MiXCR anew, one entry per CDR3 protein. The repertoire has roughly 350,000 distinct CDR3 sequences, about 9% of them found once; the top ten carry under 9.5%. This TCR derives from a woman aged 45-65 years in good health. Source material: naive T cells sorted from blood. The rearrangement uses TRBV5-1 and TRBJ1-1; 7 nucleotides match TRBD1. The CDR3 reads CASSLTRGYPNTEAFF. CDR3 sequence (DNA): TGCGCCAGCAGCTTGACCAGGGGGTATCCGAACACTGAAGCTTTCTTT.